One T cell receptor beta chain is described in this entry. Its specificity is unknown. The data stem from a study of cytomegalovirus exposure and HLA in healthy donors. Regarding the study as a whole: A missense DCLRE1C variant was associated with V- and J-gene trimming of TCR beta chains in a later analysis, and an independent cohort replicated the association. Overall, approximately 180 TCR beta chains were annotated as cytomegalovirus-associated. CMV serostatus stood as the only immune exposure information on hand. According to an earlier analysis, most TCR beta V segments yielded productive rearrangements about 87% or about 30% of the time.

PCR was performed using 60 Vbeta and 13 Jbeta primers. TCRdb's table, derived via immunoSEQ multiplex PCR, lists solely in-frame clones and lacks some. This sample has about 56,000 clones, with about four fifths found just once. V shed 6 bases and J 0 bases; nucleotides not matched to a gene: 10. Germline-derived CDR1 and CDR2 are MDHEN and SYDVKM. This CDR3 spans 17 amino acids. The material sequenced was PBMCs. The gene calls are TRBV28 and TRBJ1-5; 8 bases are a match to TRBD1. The receptor comes from a man aged 35 to 55 in good health and CMV-seronegative. CDR3 in amino acids: CASRRQGLLDSNQPQHF. In DNA form, the CDR3 reads TGTGCCAGCAGACGACAGGGGCTACTCGATAGCAATCAGCCCCAGCATTTT.